This TCR beta chain emerged from a study of OX40 agonist ivuxolimab in advanced cancers. Across the study: Ivuxolimab, an agonist antibody against OX40 (CD134), was given to patients. Prior anti-PD-1, anti-PD-L1 or anti-CTLA-4 therapy did not bar entry, and about 38% had some.

Study-wide findings and caveats: Compared with CD4+, CD8+ T cells on average had more expanded clones. In the expanded peripheral T cells, antigen specificity was never determined.

Profiled with immunoSEQ multiplex PCR; TCRdb holds only in-frame clones, not every one. The sample lists about 82,000 clones, approximately 86% occurring once. The CDR3 runs to 15 residues. Germline V gene sequence: CDR1 SEHNR, CDR2 FQNEAQ (reference sequence). V lost 3 bases, J lost 4 bases, and 13 bases lay in between. With respect to this clone: The antigen is undetermined.

The sample here was CD4+ or CD8+ T cells sorted from blood, taken in a trial of the OX40 agonist ivuxolimab. V and J are TRBV7-9 and TRBJ2-4; either TRBD1 or TRBD2 may supply D (6 bases each). The receptor's source is an adult with an advanced solid tumor such as melanoma, head and neck, liver or kidney cancer. The chain's CDR3 is CASSFLRGEKNIQYF. In DNA, the CDR3 is TGTGCCAGCAGCTTCCTTAGGGGGGAAAAAAACATTCAGTACTTC.